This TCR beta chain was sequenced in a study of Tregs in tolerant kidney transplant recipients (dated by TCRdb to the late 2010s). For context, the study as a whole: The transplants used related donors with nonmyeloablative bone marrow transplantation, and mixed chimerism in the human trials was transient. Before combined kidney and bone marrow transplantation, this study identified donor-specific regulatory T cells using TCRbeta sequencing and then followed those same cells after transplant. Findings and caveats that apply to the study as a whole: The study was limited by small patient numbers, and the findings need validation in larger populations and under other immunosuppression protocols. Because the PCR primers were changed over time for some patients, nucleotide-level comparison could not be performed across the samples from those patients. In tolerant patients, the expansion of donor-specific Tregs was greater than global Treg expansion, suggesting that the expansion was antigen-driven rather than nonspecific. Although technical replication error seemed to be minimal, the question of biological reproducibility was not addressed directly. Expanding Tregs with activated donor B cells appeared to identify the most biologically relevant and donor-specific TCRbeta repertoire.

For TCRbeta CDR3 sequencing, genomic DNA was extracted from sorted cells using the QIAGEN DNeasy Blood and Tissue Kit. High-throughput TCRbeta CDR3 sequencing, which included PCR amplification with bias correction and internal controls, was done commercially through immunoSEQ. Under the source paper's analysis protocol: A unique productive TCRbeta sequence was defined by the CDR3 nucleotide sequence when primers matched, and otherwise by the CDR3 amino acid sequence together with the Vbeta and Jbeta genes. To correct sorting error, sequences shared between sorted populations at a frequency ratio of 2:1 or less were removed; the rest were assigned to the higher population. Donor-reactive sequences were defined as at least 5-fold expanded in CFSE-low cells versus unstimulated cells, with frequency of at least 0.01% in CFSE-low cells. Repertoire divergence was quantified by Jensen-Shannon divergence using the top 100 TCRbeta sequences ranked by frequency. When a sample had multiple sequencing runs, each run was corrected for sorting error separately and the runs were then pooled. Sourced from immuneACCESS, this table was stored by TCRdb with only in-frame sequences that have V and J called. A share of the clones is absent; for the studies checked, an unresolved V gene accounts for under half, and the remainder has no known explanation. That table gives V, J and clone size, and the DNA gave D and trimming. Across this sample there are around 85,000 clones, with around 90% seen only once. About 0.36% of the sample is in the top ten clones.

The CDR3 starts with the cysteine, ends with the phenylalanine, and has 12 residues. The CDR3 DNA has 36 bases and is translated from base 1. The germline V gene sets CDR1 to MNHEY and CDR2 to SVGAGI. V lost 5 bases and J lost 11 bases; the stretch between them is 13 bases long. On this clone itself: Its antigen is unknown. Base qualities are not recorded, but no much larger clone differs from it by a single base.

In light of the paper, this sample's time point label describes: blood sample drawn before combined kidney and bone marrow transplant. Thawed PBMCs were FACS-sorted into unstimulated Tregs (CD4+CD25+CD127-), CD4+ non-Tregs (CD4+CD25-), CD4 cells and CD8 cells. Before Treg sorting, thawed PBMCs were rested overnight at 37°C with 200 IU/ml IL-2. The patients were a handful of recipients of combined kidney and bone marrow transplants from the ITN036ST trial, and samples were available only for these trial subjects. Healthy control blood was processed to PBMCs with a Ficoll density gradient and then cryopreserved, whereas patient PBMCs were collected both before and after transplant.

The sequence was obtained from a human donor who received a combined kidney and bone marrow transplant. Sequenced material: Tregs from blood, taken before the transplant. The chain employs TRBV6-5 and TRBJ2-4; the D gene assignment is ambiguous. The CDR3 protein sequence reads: CASSEVSTFQYF. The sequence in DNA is TGTGCCAGCAGTGAGGTTTCTACCTTTCAGTACTTC.